The 10 T cell receptor beta chains below were found in one sample sequenced in a study of CD8 T cells in ankylosing spondylitis. TCRdb analysed the 5' RACE reads with MiXCR anew, one entry per CDR3 protein. The sample carries roughly 370,000 distinct CDR3 sequences, approximately 20% recorded once. Study results and limitations: Seemingly characteristic of ankylosing spondylitis blood was a TCR beta motif consisting of several highly homologous variants.

These TCRs are of unknown antigen specificity. Input material: blood, either unsorted or a sorted T cell fraction (not recorded which). The receptors come from a male donor with ankylosing spondylitis.

This clonotype has more than one count but fewer than ten. The rearrangement joins TRBV4-1 to TRBJ2-1; no clear D gene. The germline V gene encodes CDR1 MGHRA and CDR2 YSYEKL. CDR3 length: 13 residues. Deletions cut 5 bases from V and 2 bases from J, with 7 bases between. CDR3 nucleotides: TGCGCCAGCAGCAGGGTCCCCTACAATGAGCAGTTCTTC. Translation: CASSRVPYNEQFF.

This clonotype has a handful of counts. J is TRBJ2-7 and V is TRBV21-1; the table's D call TRBD1 went unverified against the DNA. TRBV21-1 is recorded as a pseudogene. CDR3 length: 21 amino acids. CDR3 sequence: CASSLRLAHCDSENSLYEQYF. The CDR3 DNA is TGTGCCAGCAGCCTCCGACTGGCCCACTGCGACAGTGAAAATAGCCTCTACGAGCAGTACTTC.

This clonotype was seen only a few times. The chain employs TRBV12-3 or TRBV12-4 and TRBJ1-1, with D tentatively TRBD1 (5 bases). Between the trimmed V and J ends, which lost 9 bases and 2 bases, there was a span of 19 bases. The CDR3 sequence is 15 residues long. The CDR3 loop is CASSKKYRKNTEAFF. The CDR3 DNA follows: TGTGCCAGTTCCAAAAAATACAGGAAAAACACTGAAGCTTTCTTT.

J is TRBJ2-1 and V is TRBV6-1; 9 nucleotides line up with TRBD1. The junction had 8 bases not matched to a gene; V was cut back by 7 bases and J by 7 bases. Germline lookup yields CDR1 MNHNS and CDR2 SASEGT. The CDR3 contains 14 residues. In DNA, the CDR3 is TGTGCCAGCAACTTACAGGGGGCTTGGAATGAGCAGTTCTTC. Translation gives CASNLQGAWNEQFF.

The V call is TRBV20-1, the J call TRBJ2-1; 10 bases align to TRBD1. This CDR3 is built from 13 residues. The J segment lost 9 bases and the V segment lost 6 bases, leaving 8 bases of the junction unmatched. Germline V gives CDR1 DFQATT, CDR2 SNEGSKA (reference sequence). CDR3 nucleotide sequence: TGCAGTGCGAGGACAGGGGGTTGGCGTGAGCAGTTCTTC. Its translation is CSARTGGWREQFF.

The chain links TRBV19 to TRBJ1-5; no reliable D call. The length of the CDR3 is 13 residues. V was clipped by 4 bases and J by 6 bases, with 10 bases between them. CDR1 is LNHDA, CDR2 SQIVND, per germline (reference sequence). The CDR3 DNA sequence: TGTGCCAGTAGTAGAACCGGTCTTCAGCCCCAGCATTTT. It specifies CASSRTGLQPQHF.

This clonotype was seen a few times. This sequence joins TRBV7-9 and TRBJ2-3; 9 bases match TRBD2. V trimming: 1 base; J trimming: 3 bases; junction bases outside the gene matches: 5. CDR3 length: 16 residues. From germline, CDR1 is SEHNR and CDR2 FQNEAQ (reference sequence). CDR3 coding DNA: TGTGCCAGCAGCTTAGAAGCGGGAGGAAATACAGATACGCAGTATTTT. Translation: CASSLEAGGNTDTQYF.

This chain uses TRBV28 with TRBJ2-2, with D tentatively TRBD2 (6 bases). Per the germline V gene, CDR1 is MDHEN and CDR2 is SYDVKM. The CDR3 is 14 residues long. V was cut by 8 bases and J by 2 bases, with 12 bases left in between. This CDR3 is CASVPGLNTGELFF. The CDR3 coding sequence is TGTGCCAGCGTACCGGGACTCAACACCGGGGAGCTGTTTTTT.

This clonotype has only a few counts. The J gene is TRBJ1-3, the V gene TRBV7-9; weak D call: TRBD1 (6 bases). Germline-derived CDR1 and CDR2 are SEHNR and FQNEAQ (reference sequence). V lost 2 bases to trimming and J lost 7 bases, with 15 bases between them. The CDR3 is 15 amino acids. CDR3 in amino acids: CASSLSGQPPNTIYF. As DNA, the CDR3 is TGTGCCAGCAGCTTATCCGGACAGCCTCCCAACACCATATATTTT.

This clonotype was recorded at least ten times. The J gene is TRBJ2-1, the V gene TRBV29-1; 7 positions match TRBD2. Per the germline V gene, CDR1 is SQVTM and CDR2 is ANQGSEA. This CDR3 contains 16 residues. The trim removed 2 bases at V and 3 bases at J, leaving 10 bases unmatched. In nucleotides, the CDR3 is TGCAGCGTTGAAACATTGGCTAGCGGTCGCTACAATGAGCAGTTCTTC. This sequence encodes CSVETLASGRYNEQFF.